This TCR beta chain was obtained from a study of CD8 T cells in Susac syndrome. Reverse transcription of 0.5 to 1 ug RNA used random hexamers. Amplification of TCR beta CDR3 spanned 54 Vbeta and 13 Jbeta via immunoSEQ multiplex PCR. A single record per CDR3 protein comes from TCRdb applying MiXCR to the immunoSEQ multiplex PCR reads. The sample includes approximately 100,000 distinct CDR3 sequences, around 95% of them seen just once. V dropped 2 bases and J dropped 3 bases, with 14 bases sitting between them. The germline V gene has CDR1 KGHSH and CDR2 LQKENI. This CDR3 has 15 residues. Sequencing of TCR beta was performed on blood CD8+ and CD4+ T cells. It was healthy donors who served as the controls, matched for age and sex.

The chain joins TRBV18 to TRBJ2-7, with D possibly TRBD1 on 6 matching bases. This clonotype was sampled from a human donor in good health. The source material was CD4+ T cells from PBMCs. The chain's CDR3 is CASSPAGTLNYEQYF. The CDR3 DNA reads TGTGCCAGCTCACCAGCCGGGACACTGAACTACGAGCAGTACTTC.